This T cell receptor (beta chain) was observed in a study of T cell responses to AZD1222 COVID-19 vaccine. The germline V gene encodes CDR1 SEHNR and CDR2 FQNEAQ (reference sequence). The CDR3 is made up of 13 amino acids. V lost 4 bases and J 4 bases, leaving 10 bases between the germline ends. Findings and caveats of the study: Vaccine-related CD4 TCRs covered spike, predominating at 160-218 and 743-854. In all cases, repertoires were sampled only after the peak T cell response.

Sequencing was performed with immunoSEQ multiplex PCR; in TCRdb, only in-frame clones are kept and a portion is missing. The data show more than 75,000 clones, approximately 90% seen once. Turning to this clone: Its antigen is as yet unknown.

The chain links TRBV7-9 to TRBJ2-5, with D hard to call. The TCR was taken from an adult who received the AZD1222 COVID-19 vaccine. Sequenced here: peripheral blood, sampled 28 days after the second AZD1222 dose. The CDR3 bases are TGTGCCAGCAGCTCCCGGACGGGAGAGACCCAGTACTTC. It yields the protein CASSSRTGETQYF.